This TCR beta chain derives from a study of blood T cell repertoires in COVID-19. About the research overall: Spain, Italy and the United States supplied samples that represented acute and convalescent COVID-19. The cDNA or gDNA used as material had been derived from T cells, B-cell-depleted T cells, or PBMCs.

In Seattle, patients joined the study during active infection and were tracked longitudinally. Germline V gene data show CDR1 as LNHDA and CDR2 as SQIVND (reference sequence). V lost 4 bases to trimming and J lost 4 bases, with 16 bases between them. This CDR3 contains 15 residues. Study processing details: Quantification of nucleated cells was approximated via reference gene primer amplification. Produced via immunoSEQ multiplex PCR; TCRdb's table is partial and in-frame only. The D gene and trimming were derived from the DNA, and the V and J assignments and clone size from that table. In the table there are 40,000 or so clones, about 90% of which are singletons.

Material: peripheral blood. The rearrangement uses TRBV19 and TRBJ1-2, with a tentative D call TRBD1 (6 bases). The clonotype comes from a man aged 60 to 75 with COVID-19, enrolled during active disease. The CDR3 loop is CASSTQSGDFYGYTF. The CDR3 DNA sequence: TGTGCCAGTAGTACTCAATCAGGGGATTTCTATGGCTACACCTTC.